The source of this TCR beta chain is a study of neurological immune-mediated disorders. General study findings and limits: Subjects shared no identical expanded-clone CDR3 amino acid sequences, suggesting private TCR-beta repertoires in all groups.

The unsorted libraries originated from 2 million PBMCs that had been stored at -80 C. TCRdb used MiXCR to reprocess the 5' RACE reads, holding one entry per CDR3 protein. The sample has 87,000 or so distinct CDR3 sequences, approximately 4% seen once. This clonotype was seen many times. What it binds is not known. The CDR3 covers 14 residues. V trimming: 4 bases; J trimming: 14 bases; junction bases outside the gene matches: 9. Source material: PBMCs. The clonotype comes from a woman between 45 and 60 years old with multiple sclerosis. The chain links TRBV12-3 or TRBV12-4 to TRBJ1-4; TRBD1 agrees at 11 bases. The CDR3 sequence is CASSWTGGSKVLFF. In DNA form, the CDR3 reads TGTGCCAGCAGTTGGACAGGGGGCTCAAAAGTTCTGTTTTTT.